A single sample is the source of the 16 T cell receptor beta chains below, sequenced in a study of cytomegalovirus exposure and HLA in healthy donors. It was with 60 Vbeta and 13 Jbeta primers that the PCR ran. TCRdb's table, derived via immunoSEQ multiplex PCR, lists solely in-frame clones and lacks some. The table shows around 100,000 clones, with approximately 80% occurring only once. Specimen: PBMCs. These TCRs come from a female donor in good health and CMV-seropositive.

The rearrangement uses TRBV27 and TRBJ1-5, with TRBD1 matching 10 bases. This CDR3 contains 15 residues. V gave up 6 bases and J gave up 3 bases; unmatched junction bases: 5. In germline, CDR1 is MNHEY, CDR2 SMNVEV (reference sequence). DNA of the CDR3: TGTGCCAGCAGCCGGACAGGGGGAGTCAATCAGCCCCAGCATTTT. Translation gives CASSRTGGVNQPQHF.

This rearrangement joins TRBV6-5 to TRBJ1-6, with 9 bases identical to TRBD1. The CDR3 consists of 16 residues. Per germline, CDR1 MNHEY and CDR2 SVGAGI. The J segment lost 7 bases and the V segment lost 4 bases, leaving 8 bases of the junction unmatched. The CDR3: CASSWQGQGINSPLHF. DNA for the CDR3: TGTGCCAGCAGTTGGCAGGGACAGGGAATCAATTCACCCCTCCACTTT.

The V gene is TRBV6-1, the J gene TRBJ1-5; TRBD1 aligns across 7 bases. This CDR3 contains 15 residues. Germline loops: CDR1 MNHNS, CDR2 SASEGT. Trimming took 4 bases from V and 7 from J; bases not matched to a gene: 10. The DNA of the CDR3 is TGTGCCAGCAGTGGCCAACAGGGGAAGCTGCAGCCCCAGCATTTT. This codes for CASSGQQGKLQPQHF.

The chain carries TRBV4-2 and TRBJ2-5; 14 bases map to TRBD2. The CDR3 consists of 17 residues. J was trimmed by 5 bases and V by 1 base; bases with no gene match: 6. Per germline, CDR1 LGHNA and CDR2 YNFKEQ. In DNA, the CDR3 is TGTGCCAGCAGCCAAGGGACTAGCGGGAGGAATGTCGAGACCCAGTACTTC. It is translated as CASSQGTSGRNVETQYF.

The chain employs TRBV6-1 and TRBJ2-2, with D perhaps matching TRBD2 (5 bases). Trimming took 4 bases from V and 5 from J, leaving 11 bases between them. Germline values: CDR1 MNHNS, CDR2 SASEGT. There are 14 residues in the CDR3. The CDR3 bases are TGTGCCAGCAGTGTGCGGGCGCGGACCGGGGAGCTGTTTTTT. This codes for CASSVRARTGELFF.

The chain has TRBV18 and TRBJ2-7; 8 bases agree with TRBD2. The CDR3 totals 15 residues. In germline, CDR1 is KGHSH, CDR2 LQKENI. V shed 0 bases and J 5 bases; nucleotides not matched to a gene: 6. The CDR3, as DNA: TGTGCCAGCTCACCACCGGGACTAGGGGGACACGAGCAGTACTTC. Its translation: CASSPPGLGGHEQYF. The full variable domain, its missing parts supplied by reference TRBV18 and TRBJ2-7, is NAGVMQNPRHLVRRRGQEARLRCSPMKGHSHVYWYRQLPEEGLKFMVYLQKENIIDESGMPKERFSAEFPKEGPSILRIQQVVRGDSAAYFCASSPPGLGGHEQYFGPGTRLTVT.

The chain has TRBV21-1 and TRBJ1-3; the D call in the table, TRBD1, was not verified against the DNA. TRBV21-1 is a pseudogene segment. The length of the CDR3 is 17 residues. The CDR3 DNA is TGTGCCAGCAGCAAAGAGGAAGGGGCATCCGTAGGAAACACCATATATTTT. Its translation is CASSKEEGASVGNTIYF.

Only one count was recorded for this clone. J is TRBJ2-3 and V is TRBV28, with 9 bases lining up with TRBD1. V lost 6 bases and J lost 5; bases outside the gene matches: 15. This CDR3 spans 17 amino acids. Germline values: CDR1 MDHEN, CDR2 SYDVKM. The chain's CDR3 is CASRPVVRDRAVDTQYF. In DNA form, the CDR3 reads TGTGCCAGCAGACCAGTGGTCAGGGACAGGGCGGTAGATACGCAGTATTTT.

The chain recombines TRBV7-9 with TRBJ2-7; 7 nucleotides match TRBD1. V dropped 3 bases and J dropped 4; count of bases not matched to a gene: 3. Per the germline V gene, CDR1 is SEHNR and CDR2 is FQNEAQ (reference sequence). This CDR3 has 13 amino acids. The CDR3 spells CASSFRDRYEQYF. The CDR3 nucleotides are TGTGCCAGCAGCTTCAGGGACAGATACGAGCAGTACTTC.

The rearrangement uses TRBV5-1 and TRBJ2-1; 8 nucleotides match TRBD1. Per the germline V gene, CDR1 is SGHRS and CDR2 is YFSETQ. The V segment lost 6 bases and the J segment 0 bases; nucleotides outside the gene matches: 5. This CDR3 spans 15 amino acids. The CDR3 nucleotides read TGCGCCAGCAACGGACAGGGAAGCTCCTACAATGAGCAGTTCTTC. Amino acid sequence: CASNGQGSSYNEQFF.

The rearrangement uses TRBV10-3 and TRBJ1-1; a weak D match, TRBD1 (6 bases). The CDR3 loop spans 15 amino acids. V lost 2 bases and J lost 0, with 10 bases in between. Germline V gene sequence: CDR1 ENHRY, CDR2 SYGVKD. DNA of the CDR3: TGTGCCATCAGTGAGGAGACAGGCATGAACACTGAAGCTTTCTTT. This sequence encodes CAISEETGMNTEAFF.

This clone was recorded a few times. This chain uses TRBV19 with TRBJ2-1; possible D gene TRBD2, 5 bases. Germline V gene lookup returns CDR1 LNHDA and CDR2 SQIVND (reference sequence). The V and J ends lost 5 bases and 1 base respectively, with 12 bases between them. This CDR3 contains 15 residues. CDR3 DNA: TGTGCCAGTAGTGTTGTCGGAGGATCCTACAATGAGCAGTTCTTC. Residues: CASSVVGGSYNEQFF.

The chain has TRBV30 and TRBJ2-2, with D tentatively TRBD1 (5 bases). Germline V gene sequence: CDR1 GTSNPN, CDR2 SVGIG (reference sequence). The ends were cut back, 4 bases at V and 7 bases at J, with 19 bases in the middle. CDR3 length: 15 amino acids. The CDR3 here is CAWNALGDVGGELFF. CDR3 bases: TGTGCCTGGAACGCCTTAGGGGATGTCGGCGGGGAGCTGTTTTTT.

V gene TRBV9 combines with J gene TRBJ2-3, with 8 bases identical to TRBD2. Germline CDR1 and CDR2: SGDLS and YYNGEE. V trimming: 6 bases; J trimming: 6 bases; junction bases outside the gene matches: 12. The CDR3 sequence is 15 residues long. In DNA form, the CDR3 reads TGTGCCAGCACCGCAACTAGCGGCGGGGGGGATACGCAGTATTTT. This translates into CASTATSGGGDTQYF.

The genes are TRBV19 and TRBJ1-2, with D unclear. Trimming removed 5 bases at V and 5 bases at J, with 15 bases between. The length of the CDR3 is 14 residues. In germline, CDR1 is LNHDA, CDR2 SQIVND (reference sequence). CDR3: CASSSLPHWYGYTF. CDR3 bases: TGTGCCAGTAGTTCCCTACCTCATTGGTATGGCTACACCTTC.

This chain links TRBV5-1 with TRBJ1-3; 7 nucleotides match TRBD1. CDR3 length: 15 amino acids. Germline assignment: CDR1 SGHRS and CDR2 YFSETQ. The V gene end was trimmed by 3 bases and the J gene end by 2 bases; junction bases not matched to a gene: 5. The DNA of the CDR3 is TGCGCCAGCAGCTCACCGGGACAGACTGGAAACACCATATATTTT. This sequence encodes CASSSPGQTGNTIYF.